The sample holds a few counts of the clone carrying this T cell receptor (beta chain). Its antigen is as yet unknown. The source of the sample is a study of CD8 T cells in ankylosing spondylitis. The CDR3 runs 16 residues. Germline V gene data show CDR1 as SGHTA and CDR2 as FQGNSA. V lost 6 bases and J lost 1, with 13 bases in between. The study's findings and limits: A motif of 8 or 9 highly homologous TCR beta variants was seen as apparently characteristic of ankylosing spondylitis blood.

A single record per CDR3 protein comes from TCRdb applying MiXCR to the 5' RACE reads. The repertoire holds about 500,000 distinct CDR3 sequences, over 9.5% seen once, with approximately 6.3% in the top ten. The sequencing sample was made of blood, either unsorted or a sorted T cell fraction (not recorded which). The receptor was derived from a male donor with ankylosing spondylitis. The rearrangement links TRBV7-2 to TRBJ2-6; D might be TRBD1 (6 bases). The CDR3 coding sequence is TGTGCCAGCAGACCCCTACAGGGTTCTGGGGCCAACGTCCTGACTTTC. This gives the protein CASRPLQGSGANVLTF.